The clone carrying this T cell receptor beta chain was observed a single time. Its antigen remains unidentified. This sample stems from a study of siplizumab effects on memory and regulatory T cells. Study results and caveats: Phenotypic classification as naive or memory proved unattainable for roughly 75-95% of proliferating CD4+ or CD8+ clones. Siplizumab produced a significant reduction in alloreactive sequences that were traceable to unstimulated CD4+ memory cells.

Germline CDR1 reads SGHAT; CDR2 reads FQNNGV. Trimming removed 5 bases from V and 11 bases from J, with 18 bases in between. This CDR3 is 13 amino acids long. Assays covered 85,000 to 100,000 TCR templates per sample. The repertoire was sequenced with immunoSEQ multiplex PCR; TCRdb's copy has only in-frame clones and lacks some. The sample holds about 100,000 clones, around 94% seen once. The sequence was collected from a human donor in good health. The V and J genes are TRBV11-2 and TRBJ1-1; no reliable D call. Sequencing was carried out using Tregs sorted from blood. The DNA for the CDR3 is TGTGCCAGCAGCAACCCCCGAGGTGTAGGGGCTTTCTTT. This sequence encodes CASSNPRGVGAFF. Supplemented by reference TRBV11-2 and TRBJ1-1, the full variable domain reads EAGVAQSPRYKIIEKRQSVAFWCNPISGHATLYWYQQILGQGPKLLIQFQNNGVVDDSQLPKDRFSAERLKGVDSTLKIQPAKLEDSAVYLCASSNPRGVGAFFGQGTRLTVV.